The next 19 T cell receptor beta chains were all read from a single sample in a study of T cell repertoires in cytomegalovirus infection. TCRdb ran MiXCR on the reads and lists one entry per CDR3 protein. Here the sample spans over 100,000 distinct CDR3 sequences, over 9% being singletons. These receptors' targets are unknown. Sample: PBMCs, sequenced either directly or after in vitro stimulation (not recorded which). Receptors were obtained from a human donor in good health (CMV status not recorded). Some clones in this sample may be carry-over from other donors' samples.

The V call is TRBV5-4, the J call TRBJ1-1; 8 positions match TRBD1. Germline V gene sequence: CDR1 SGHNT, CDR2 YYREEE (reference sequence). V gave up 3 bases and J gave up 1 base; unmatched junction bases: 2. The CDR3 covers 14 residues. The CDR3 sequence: CASSWGQANTEAFF. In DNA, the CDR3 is TGTGCCAGCAGCTGGGGACAGGCGAACACTGAAGCTTTCTTT.

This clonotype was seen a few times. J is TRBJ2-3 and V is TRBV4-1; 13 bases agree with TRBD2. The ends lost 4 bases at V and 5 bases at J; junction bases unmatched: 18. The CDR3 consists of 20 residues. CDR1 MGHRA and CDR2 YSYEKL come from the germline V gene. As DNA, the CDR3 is TGCGCCAGCAGCCGTATCCTAGGCACTAGCGGGAGGGCCGCGGGAGATACGCAGTATTTT. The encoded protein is CASSRILGTSGRAAGDTQYF.

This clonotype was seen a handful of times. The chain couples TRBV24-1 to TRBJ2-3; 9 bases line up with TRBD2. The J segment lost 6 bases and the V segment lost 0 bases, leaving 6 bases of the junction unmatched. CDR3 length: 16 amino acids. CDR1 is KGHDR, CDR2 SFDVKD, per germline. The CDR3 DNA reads TGTGCCACCAGTGATTTGCGGCGGGAGGGCCGGGATACGCAGTATTTT. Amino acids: CATSDLRREGRDTQYF.

CDR3 sequence (DNA): TGTGCCAGCAGTTTCGGCGGGATGAGCACAGATACGCAGTATTTT. Translated, it gives CASSFGGMSTDTQYF. The chain links TRBV27 to TRBJ2-3; tentatively, D is TRBD2 (6 bases). There are 15 residues in the CDR3. Deletions cut 3 bases from V and 0 bases from J, with 10 bases between. Per germline, CDR1 MNHEY and CDR2 SMNVEV (reference sequence).

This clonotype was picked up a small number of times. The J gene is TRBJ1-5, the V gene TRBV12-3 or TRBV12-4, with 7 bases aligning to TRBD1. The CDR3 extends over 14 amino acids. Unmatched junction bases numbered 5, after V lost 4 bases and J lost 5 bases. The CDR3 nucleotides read TGTGCCAGCAGTTCCACAGGGGTTGATCAGCCCCAGCATTTT. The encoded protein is CASSSTGVDQPQHF.

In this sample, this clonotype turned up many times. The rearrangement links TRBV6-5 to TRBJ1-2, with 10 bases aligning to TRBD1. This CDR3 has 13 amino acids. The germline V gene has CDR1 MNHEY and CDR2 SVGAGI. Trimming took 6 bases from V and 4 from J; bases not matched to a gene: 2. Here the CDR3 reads CASSRTGGYGYTF. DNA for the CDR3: TGTGCCAGCAGCCGGACAGGGGGCTATGGCTACACCTTC.

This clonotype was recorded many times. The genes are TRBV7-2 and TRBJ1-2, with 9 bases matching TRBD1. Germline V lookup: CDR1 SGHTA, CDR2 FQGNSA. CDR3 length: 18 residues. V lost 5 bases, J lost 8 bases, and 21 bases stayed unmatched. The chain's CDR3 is CASSPRGGTGSLLRGYTF. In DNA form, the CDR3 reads TGTGCCAGCAGCCCCCGGGGGGGGACAGGGTCCCTATTGAGAGGCTACACCTTC.

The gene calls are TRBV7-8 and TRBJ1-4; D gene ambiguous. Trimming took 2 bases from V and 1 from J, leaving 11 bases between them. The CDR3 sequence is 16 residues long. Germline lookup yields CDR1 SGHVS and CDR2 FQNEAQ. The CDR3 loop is CASSLKGGETNEKLFF. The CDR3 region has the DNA TGTGCCAGCAGCTTAAAGGGCGGAGAAACTAATGAAAAACTGTTTTTT.

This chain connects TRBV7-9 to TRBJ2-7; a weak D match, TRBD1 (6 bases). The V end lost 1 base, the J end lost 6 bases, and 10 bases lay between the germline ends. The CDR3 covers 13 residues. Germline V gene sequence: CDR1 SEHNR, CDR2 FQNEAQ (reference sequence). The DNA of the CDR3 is TGTGCCAGCAGCTTAGGACAGGTTGGCGAGCAGTACTTC. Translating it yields CASSLGQVGEQYF.

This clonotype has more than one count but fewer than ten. CDR3 loop: CASRRDNPYEQYF. The CDR3, as DNA: TGTGCCAGCAGGCGGGACAATCCCTACGAGCAGTACTTC. The rearrangement joins TRBV12-3 or TRBV12-4 to TRBJ2-7; D is tentatively TRBD1 or TRBD2 (6 bases each). The V end was cut by 6 bases, the J end by 2 bases, with 11 bases between. CDR3 length equals 13 residues.

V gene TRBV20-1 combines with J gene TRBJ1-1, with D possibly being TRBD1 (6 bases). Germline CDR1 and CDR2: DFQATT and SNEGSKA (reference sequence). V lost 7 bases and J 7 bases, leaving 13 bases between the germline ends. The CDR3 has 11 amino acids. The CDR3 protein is CSVTPDSEAFF. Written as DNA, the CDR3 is TGCAGTGTCACGCCGGACAGTGAAGCTTTCTTT.

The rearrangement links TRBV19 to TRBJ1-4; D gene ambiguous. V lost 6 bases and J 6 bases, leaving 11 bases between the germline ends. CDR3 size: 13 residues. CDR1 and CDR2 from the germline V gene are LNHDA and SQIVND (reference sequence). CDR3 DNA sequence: TGTGCCAGTAGGTTAGGCGGCGATGAAAAACTGTTTTTT. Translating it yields CASRLGGDEKLFF. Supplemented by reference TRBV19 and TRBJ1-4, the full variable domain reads DGGITQSPKYLFRKEGQNVTLSCEQNLNHDAMYWYRQDPGQGLRLIYYSQIVNDFQKGDIAEGYSVSREKKESFPLTVTSAQKNPTAFYLCASRLGGDEKLFFGSGTQLSVL.

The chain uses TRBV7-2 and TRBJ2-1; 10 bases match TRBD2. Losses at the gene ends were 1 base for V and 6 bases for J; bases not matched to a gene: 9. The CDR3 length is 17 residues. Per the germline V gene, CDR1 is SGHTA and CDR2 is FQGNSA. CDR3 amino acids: CASSLGALAGVPNEQFF. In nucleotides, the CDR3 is TGTGCCAGCAGCTTAGGGGCGCTAGCGGGAGTACCCAATGAGCAGTTCTTC.

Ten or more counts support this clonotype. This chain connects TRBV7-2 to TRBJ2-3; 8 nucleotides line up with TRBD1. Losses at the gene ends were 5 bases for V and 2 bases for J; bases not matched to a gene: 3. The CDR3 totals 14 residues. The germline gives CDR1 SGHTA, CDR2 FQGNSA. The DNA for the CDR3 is TGTGCCAGCAGCCCGACAGGGGTCACAGATACGCAGTATTTT. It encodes CASSPTGVTDTQYF.

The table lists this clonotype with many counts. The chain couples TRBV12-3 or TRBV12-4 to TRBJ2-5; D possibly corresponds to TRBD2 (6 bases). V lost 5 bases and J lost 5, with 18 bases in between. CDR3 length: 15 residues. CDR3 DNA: TGTGCCAGCAGTAGACCGGGACTCCGAGCGGAGACCCAGTACTTC. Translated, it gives CASSRPGLRAETQYF.

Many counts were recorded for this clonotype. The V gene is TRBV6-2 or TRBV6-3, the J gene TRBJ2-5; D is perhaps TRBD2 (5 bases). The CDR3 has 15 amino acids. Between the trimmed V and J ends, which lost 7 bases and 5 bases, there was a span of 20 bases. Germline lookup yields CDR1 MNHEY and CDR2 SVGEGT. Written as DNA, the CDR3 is TGTGCCAGCACCACTGTGGGGATGAGAGGGGAGACCCAGTACTTC. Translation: CASTTVGMRGETQYF.

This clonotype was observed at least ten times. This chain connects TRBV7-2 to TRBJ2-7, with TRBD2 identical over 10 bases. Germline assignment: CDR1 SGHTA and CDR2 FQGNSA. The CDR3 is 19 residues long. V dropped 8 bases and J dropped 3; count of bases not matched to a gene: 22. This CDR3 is CASSHHRGPSGRAYYEQYF. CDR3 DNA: TGTGCCAGCTCCCACCACCGGGGGCCTAGCGGGAGAGCCTACTACGAGCAGTACTTC.

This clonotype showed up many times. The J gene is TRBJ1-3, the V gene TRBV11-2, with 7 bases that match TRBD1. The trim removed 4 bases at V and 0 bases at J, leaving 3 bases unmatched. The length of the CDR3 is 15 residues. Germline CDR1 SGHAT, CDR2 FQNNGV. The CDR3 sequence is CASSWGQTSGNTIYF. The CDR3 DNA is TGTGCCAGCAGCTGGGGACAGACCTCTGGAAACACCATATATTTT.

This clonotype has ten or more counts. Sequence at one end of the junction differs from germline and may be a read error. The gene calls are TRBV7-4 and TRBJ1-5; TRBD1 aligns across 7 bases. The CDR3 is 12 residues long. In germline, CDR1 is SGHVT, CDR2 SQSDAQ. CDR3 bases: TGTGCCTGCAGACAGGGACATCAGCCCCAGCATTTT. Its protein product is CACRQGHQPQHF.